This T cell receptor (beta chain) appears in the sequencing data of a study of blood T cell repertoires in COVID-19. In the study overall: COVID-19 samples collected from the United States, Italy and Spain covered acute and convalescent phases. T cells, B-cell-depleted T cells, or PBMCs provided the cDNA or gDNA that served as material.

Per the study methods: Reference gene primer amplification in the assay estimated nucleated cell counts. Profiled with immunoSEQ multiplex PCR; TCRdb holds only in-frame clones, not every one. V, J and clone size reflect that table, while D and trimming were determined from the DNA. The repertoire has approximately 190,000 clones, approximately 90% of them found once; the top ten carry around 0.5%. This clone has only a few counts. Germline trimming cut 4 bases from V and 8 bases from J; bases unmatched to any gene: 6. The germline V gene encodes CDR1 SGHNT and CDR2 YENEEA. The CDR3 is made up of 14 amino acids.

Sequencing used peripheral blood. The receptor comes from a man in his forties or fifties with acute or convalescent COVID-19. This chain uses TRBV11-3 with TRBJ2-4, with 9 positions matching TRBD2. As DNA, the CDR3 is TGTGCCAGCAGCTCCTTAGCGGGAGTTGACATTCAGTACTTC. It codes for CASSSLAGVDIQYF. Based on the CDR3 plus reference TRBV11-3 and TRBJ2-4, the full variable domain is EAGVVQSPRYKIIEKKQPVAFWCNPISGHNTLYWYLQNLGQGPELLIRYENEEAVDDSQLPKDRFSAERLKGVDSTLKIQPAELGDSAVYLCASSSLAGVDIQYFGAGTRLSVL.